These T cell receptor beta chains were read from a single sample in a study of blood T cell repertoires in COVID-19. Clones were sequenced by immunoSEQ multiplex PCR, and TCRdb holds only the in-frame ones, with some missing. The sample lists tens of thousands of clones, around 93% seen once, with 2.3% in the top ten. Sequencing was done on a sample of peripheral blood. All receptors derive from a human donor with active COVID-19. The donor label of this sample is uncertain. Both conserved end residues are trimmed from each CDR3.

V: TRBV5-1; CDR3: ASSFGLVAGRPYEQY
V: TRBV7-9; CDR3: ASSAKTGGATHYNEQF
V: TRBV2; CDR3: ASSHRDTEKLF
V: TRBV21-1; CDR3: ASSKIGTGSGEGYT
V: TRBV19; CDR3: ASSLTGTGKGYT
V: TRBV29-1; CDR3: SARQDDEKLF
V: TRBV2; CDR3: ASSKDRSNYGYT
V: TRBV5-8; CDR3: ASSLVRGGGETQY
V: TRBV7-8; CDR3: ASSTGTAYNSPLH
V: TRBV2; CDR3: ASSRDSDSTDTQY
V: TRBV24-1; CDR3: ATSDASGGYNEQF
V: TRBV7-6; CDR3: ASSTGDTQY
V: TRBV27; CDR3: ASSPRALTEAF
V: TRBV9; CDR3: ASSADGLAGGLQDTQY
V: TRBV7-2; CDR3: ASSLASGTGTYEQY
V: TRBV10-3; CDR3: AISNRDRANSPLH
V: TRBV19; CDR3: ASSTPGVRKQY
V: TRBV12-3/TRBV12-4; CDR3: ASSLENEAF
V: TRBV10-1; CDR3: ASSDEAGASYNEQF
V: TRBV27; CDR3: ASSLENRGGWTGELF
V: TRBV7-8; CDR3: ASSLGSGGRETQY
V: TRBV4-2; CDR3: ASRPSGGSYNEQF
V: TRBV7-3; CDR3: ASSPTAFSYYGYT
V: TRBV6-5; CDR3: ASSYSWQATEAF
V: TRBV23-1; CDR3: ASSQPPGCAYEQY
V: TRBV5-1; CDR3: ASSLAPASSYEQY
V: TRBV6-5; CDR3: ASRTQGAQPQH
V: TRBV7-2; CDR3: ASSLAREETQY
V: TRBV14; CDR3: ASSQVAGVHQPQH
V: TRBV4-1; CDR3: ASSQDSGGARGELF
V: TRBV6-4; CDR3: APTRSRDRAHSGNTIY
V: TRBV21-1; CDR3: ARRDRAYSNQPQH
V: TRBV11-2; CDR3: ASSPAQVPYVNEQY
V: TRBV19; CDR3: ASSVGTGGTDTQY
V: TRBV28; CDR3: ASSSATGSYTEAF
V: TRBV4-1; CDR3: ASSPLFGTNTGELF
V: TRBV5-3; CDR3: ARSLGKSEAF
V: TRBV2; CDR3: ASSEAVQYRY
V: TRBV28; CDR3: ASSGGTAKNIQY
V: TRBV12-5; CDR3: ASGLVIAGDWYEQY
V: TRBV4-2; CDR3: ASSPGQYQF
V: TRBV2; CDR3: ASSDRGSSYNSPLH
V: TRBV9; CDR3: ASSVPGLGSSNEQF
V: TRBV11-2; CDR3: ASSPGTSGIRTDTQY
V: TRBV12-3/TRBV12-4; CDR3: ASSHSVETQY
V: TRBV5-1; CDR3: ASSPQVSVQETQY
V: TRBV6-5; CDR3: ASTWDLETQY
V: TRBV4-3; CDR3: ASSQGWDRTKRAF
V: TRBV11-2; CDR3: ATESRARSEKLF
V: TRBV11-2; CDR3: ASSPGTSGGAYNEQF
V: TRBV19; CDR3: ASSHSLSNTEAF
V: TRBV28; CDR3: ASSRPGGSNQPQH
V: TRBV7-8; CDR3: ASSSAGVSTEAF
V: TRBV19; CDR3: ASNQNRGGSSYNSPLH
V: TRBV7-2; CDR3: ASSSRGQTYTDTQY
V: TRBV19; CDR3: ASSMGKGAHGGYT
V: TRBV6-2/TRBV6-3; CDR3: ASSSYIGREKLF
V: TRBV6-5; CDR3: ASSSMAGGPPQY
V: TRBV6-5; CDR3: ATTGPPRGTGELF